Below, 17 T cell receptor beta chains from the same sample are listed, as sequenced in a study of T cells in Graves' hyperthyroidism and ophthalmopathy. RNA transcripts were the template for amplifying TCR beta CDR3 regions. Carried out on the TCR CDR3, a first-round RT-PCR used the HTBI primer set. A single record per CDR3 protein comes from TCRdb applying MiXCR to the multiplex PCR reads. The data show about half a million distinct CDR3 sequences, with roughly a sixth seen just once and 25% to 30% held by the top ten. The material sequenced was blood. Receptors originate from a woman in her twenties or thirties with Graves' ophthalmopathy.

For this clonotype: A much larger clone is a single base away; this may be a read error. The J gene is TRBJ1-6, the V gene TRBV2, with 7 bases that match TRBD1. The CDR3 sequence is 15 residues long. In germline, CDR1 is SNHLY, CDR2 FYNNEI. The V and J ends lost 7 bases and 8 bases, in that order; junction bases with no gene match: 11. The CDR3 bases are TGTGCCAGCACCGGGACGACAGGGCGGGATTCACCCCTCCACTTT. It translates to CASTGTTGRDSPLHF. The full variable domain, its missing parts supplied by reference TRBV2 and TRBJ1-6, is EPEVTQTPSHQVTQMGQEVILRCVPISNHLYFYWYRQILGQKVEFLVSFYNNEISEKSEIFDDQFSVERPDGSNFTLKIRSTKLEDSAMYFCASTGTTGRDSPLHFGNGTRLTVT.

This clonotype appeared many times. The genes are TRBV6-5 and TRBJ2-1; 10 bases agree with TRBD2. CDR3 length: 21 amino acids. V was pared by 2 bases and J by 9 bases, with 25 bases of the junction left unmatched. CDR1 and CDR2 (germline): MNHEY, SVGAGI. The CDR3 loop reads CASSYGLTSAGAGGQGVEQFF. Here the CDR3 DNA reads TGTGCCAGCAGTTACGGTTTGACTTCGGCGGGAGCGGGAGGGCAGGGGGTTGAGCAGTTCTTC.

The V and J genes are TRBV30 and TRBJ1-5; the D is unclear. The CDR3 is 12 amino acids. The germline V gene encodes CDR1 GTSNPN and CDR2 SVGIG (reference sequence). Trimming took 0 bases from V and 5 from J, leaving 5 bases between them. Here the CDR3 DNA reads TGTGCCTGGAGTGTACCCCATCAGCCCCAGCATTTT. Translating it yields CAWSVPHQPQHF.

A few counts support this clonotype. The chain combines TRBV18 with TRBJ2-7; D possibly corresponds to TRBD2 (5 bases). CDR3 size: 14 residues. Germline loops: CDR1 KGHSH, CDR2 LQKENI. The ends were cut back, 1 base at V and 3 bases at J, with 10 bases in the middle. This CDR3 reads CASSPRPADYEQYF. CDR3 nucleotides: TGTGCCAGCTCACCACGGCCAGCGGACTACGAGCAGTACTTC.

This chain joins TRBV14 and TRBJ2-5; D is ambiguous. The ends were cut back, 1 base at V and 2 bases at J, with 8 bases in the middle. The CDR3 loop spans 14 amino acids. In germline, CDR1 is SGHDN, CDR2 FVKESK. The CDR3, as DNA: TGTGCCAGCAGCCAAGGTACCACACAAGAGACCCAGTACTTC. It is translated as CASSQGTTQETQYF.

This clonotype was seen ten or more times. V and J are TRBV28 and TRBJ2-4, with 16 bases identical to TRBD2. The CDR3 covers 19 residues. After removal of 5 bases from V and 1 base from J, the junction contained 8 bases not matched to a gene. Germline V gene lookup returns CDR1 MDHEN and CDR2 SYDVKM. DNA of the CDR3: TGTGCCAGCAGTCCCCCGGGACTAGCGGGAGGGAGGGCCAAAAACATTCAGTACTTC. The encoded protein is CASSPPGLAGGRAKNIQYF.

This clonotype was recorded many times. The chain employs TRBV7-2 and TRBJ1-4; the D is unclear. Germline lookup yields CDR1 SGHTA and CDR2 FQGNSA. V was cut by 5 bases and J by 3 bases, with 10 bases left in between. The CDR3 runs to 14 residues. The CDR3: CASSAGFANEKLFF. CDR3 coding DNA: TGTGCCAGCAGCGCAGGCTTCGCTAATGAAAAACTGTTTTTT.

Ten or more counts support this clonotype. This chain connects TRBV10-1 to TRBJ2-5; 7 positions agree with TRBD2. With V trimmed by 6 bases and J by 2 bases, 9 bases remained unmatched. Germline V gene lookup returns CDR1 WNHNN and CDR2 SYGVQD (reference sequence). The CDR3 is made up of 15 amino acids. The CDR3 loop is CASSEGTMGQETQYF. CDR3 bases: TGCGCCAGCAGCGAGGGGACTATGGGGCAAGAGACCCAGTACTTC.

This clonotype showed up just a few times. The chain is built from TRBV28 and TRBJ2-5; TRBD1 might be the D (6 bases). This CDR3 is 12 amino acids long. V was clipped by 5 bases and J by 4 bases, with 8 bases between them. Germline V gene sequence: CDR1 MDHEN, CDR2 SYDVKM. The DNA for the CDR3 is TGTGCCAGCAGTACAGGGTCAGAGACCCAGTACTTC. It specifies CASSTGSETQYF.

The genes are TRBV7-2 and TRBJ2-1; 9 nucleotides agree with TRBD2. The CDR3 contains 21 residues. The V segment lost 4 bases and the J segment 9 bases; nucleotides outside the gene matches: 28. Per germline, CDR1 SGHTA and CDR2 FQGNSA. CDR3 region: CASSSRPRGLAGSYLRGEQFF. CDR3 nucleotides: TGTGCCAGCAGCTCCCGACCGCGTGGGCTAGCGGGATCCTATTTAAGAGGTGAGCAGTTCTTC. The entire variable domain, with the rest obtained from reference TRBV7-2 and TRBJ2-1, is as follows: GAGVSQSPSNKVTEKGKDVELRCDPISGHTALYWYRQSLGQGLEFLIYFQGNSAPDKSGLPSDRFSAERTGGSVSTLTIQRTQQEDSAVYLCASSSRPRGLAGSYLRGEQFFGPGTRLTVL.

In this sample, this clonotype turned up many times. The chain couples TRBV20-1 to TRBJ1-2; D not certain. Per the germline V gene, CDR1 is DFQATT and CDR2 is SNEGSKA (reference sequence). This CDR3 is built from 14 residues. V was trimmed by 5 bases and J by 8 bases, leaving 21 bases between them. The CDR3 loop is CSAALTETVGGYTF. The CDR3 DNA reads TGCAGTGCTGCCTTAACCGAGACGGTCGGAGGCTACACCTTC.

This clonotype was seen ten or more times. This rearrangement joins TRBV30 to TRBJ2-1; D possibly uses TRBD1 or TRBD2 (5 bases each). The V end was cut by 3 bases, the J end by 9 bases, with 15 bases between. Germline-derived CDR1 and CDR2 are GTSNPN and SVGIG (reference sequence). This CDR3 is 13 amino acids long. CDR3 sequence: CAWSWDREGEQFF. The CDR3 DNA is TGTGCCTGGAGCTGGGACCGAGAGGGTGAGCAGTTCTTC.

Ten or more counts support this clonotype. This chain links TRBV7-8 with TRBJ2-7; perhaps D is TRBD1 or TRBD2 (5 bases each). Germline CDR1 and CDR2: SGHVS and FQNEAQ. This CDR3 has 15 amino acids. The V end was cut by 3 bases, the J end by 6 bases, with 18 bases between. The CDR3 DNA reads TGTGCCAGCAGCTTTCAAACTTTGGGACGATTCGAGCAGTACTTC. As protein: CASSFQTLGRFEQYF.

In this sample, this clonotype turned up many times. The V call is TRBV3-1, the J call TRBJ2-1, with a tentative D call TRBD1 (5 bases). Germline V gene lookup returns CDR1 LGHDT and CDR2 YNNKEL (reference sequence). The CDR3 has 14 residues. Trimming cost V 3 bases and J 3 bases, with 9 bases left between them. The chain's CDR3 is CASSQTEIYNEQFF. Written as DNA, the CDR3 is TGTGCCAGCAGCCAGACAGAGATCTACAATGAGCAGTTCTTC.

This chain links TRBV5-6 with TRBJ2-7; TRBD2 agrees at 8 bases. The germline gives CDR1 SGHDT, CDR2 YYEEEE. J lost 2 bases, V lost 4 bases, and 5 bases had no gene match. The CDR3 has 14 residues. The CDR3 DNA is TGTGCCAGCAGCGAGGGACTAGGGACCTACGAGCAGTACTTC. This encodes CASSEGLGTYEQYF.

Ten or more counts support this clonotype. This chain connects TRBV3-1 to TRBJ2-3, with 8 nucleotides matching TRBD2. The germline V gene encodes CDR1 LGHDT and CDR2 YNNKEL (reference sequence). CDR3 length: 17 amino acids. V lost 4 bases, J lost 3 bases, and 12 bases stayed unmatched. The CDR3 spells CASSPGHTSGPTDTQYF. In DNA form, the CDR3 reads TGTGCCAGCAGCCCCGGGCATACTAGCGGCCCAACAGATACGCAGTATTTT.

This clonotype was picked up many times. The chain couples TRBV10-3 to TRBJ2-1, with TRBD1 identical over 9 bases. There are 18 residues in the CDR3. Trimming took 0 bases from V and 2 from J; bases not matched to a gene: 8. Germline assignment: CDR1 ENHRY and CDR2 SYGVKD. In nucleotides, the CDR3 is TGTGCCATCAGTGAGTCGGGGGACAGGGAGGGCGCCTACAATGAGCAGTTCTTC. Its translation: CAISESGDREGAYNEQFF.